This T cell receptor beta chain emerged from a study of blood T cell repertoires in COVID-19. About the research overall: Acute-phase and convalescent COVID-19 samples originated in the United States, Italy and Spain. In each case, the material was cDNA or gDNA derived from T cells, B-cell-depleted T cells, or PBMCs.

Libraries were prepared by immunoSEQ multiplex PCR; TCRdb keeps only in-frame clonotypes and omits some of them. The sample holds approximately 140,000 clones; roughly 76% are singletons and the top ten take about 8%. The sample taken for sequencing was peripheral blood. This sequence originates from a human donor with acute or convalescent COVID-19. The donor label of this sample is uncertain.

The CDR3 spells CASSIVTGGNDEQYF. The CDR3 DNA follows: TGTGCCAGTAGTATAGTGACAGGGGGCAACGACGAGCAGTACTTC. The chain has TRBV19 and TRBJ2-7, with 10 nucleotides matching TRBD1. CDR3 length: 15 residues. Germline CDR1 is LNHDA and CDR2 is SQIVND (reference sequence). After removal of 1 base from V and 5 bases from J, the junction contained 5 bases not matched to a gene.